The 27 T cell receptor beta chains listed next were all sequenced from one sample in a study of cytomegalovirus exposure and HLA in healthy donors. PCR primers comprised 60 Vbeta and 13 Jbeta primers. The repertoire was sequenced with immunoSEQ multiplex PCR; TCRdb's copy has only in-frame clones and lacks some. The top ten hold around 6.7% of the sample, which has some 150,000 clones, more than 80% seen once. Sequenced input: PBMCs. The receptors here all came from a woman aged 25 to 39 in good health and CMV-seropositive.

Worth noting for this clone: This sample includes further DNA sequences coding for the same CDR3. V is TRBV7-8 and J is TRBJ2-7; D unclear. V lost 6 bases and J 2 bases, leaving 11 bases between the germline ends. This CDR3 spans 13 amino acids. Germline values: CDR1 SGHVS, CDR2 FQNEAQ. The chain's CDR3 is CASRLEPAYEQYF. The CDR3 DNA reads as TGTGCCAGCAGGCTAGAGCCGGCCTACGAGCAGTACTTC.

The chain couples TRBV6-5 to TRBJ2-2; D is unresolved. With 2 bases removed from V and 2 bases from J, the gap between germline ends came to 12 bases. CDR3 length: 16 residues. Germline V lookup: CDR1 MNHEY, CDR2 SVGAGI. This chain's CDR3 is CASSYVWAVNTGELFF. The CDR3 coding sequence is TGTGCCAGCAGTTACGTATGGGCAGTTAACACCGGGGAGCTGTTTTTT.

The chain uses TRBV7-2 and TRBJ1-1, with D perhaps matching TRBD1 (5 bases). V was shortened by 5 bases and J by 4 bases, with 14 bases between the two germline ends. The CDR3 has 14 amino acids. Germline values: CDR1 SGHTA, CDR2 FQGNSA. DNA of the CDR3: TGTGCCAGCAGCCAAGGGGCGGGGGGCACTGAAGCTTTCTTT. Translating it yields CASSQGAGGTEAFF.

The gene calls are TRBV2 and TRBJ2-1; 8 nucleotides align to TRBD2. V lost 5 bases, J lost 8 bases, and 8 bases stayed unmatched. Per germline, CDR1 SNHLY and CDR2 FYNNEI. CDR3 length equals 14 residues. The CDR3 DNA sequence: TGTGCCAGCAGTTCCGCGGGGGGTTACGATGAGCAGTTCTTC. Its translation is CASSSAGGYDEQFF.

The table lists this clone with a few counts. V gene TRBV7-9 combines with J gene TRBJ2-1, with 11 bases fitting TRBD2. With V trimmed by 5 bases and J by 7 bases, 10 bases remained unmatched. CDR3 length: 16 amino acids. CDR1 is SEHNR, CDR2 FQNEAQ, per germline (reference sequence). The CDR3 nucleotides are TGTGCCAGCAGCCCTCATAGCGGGGGGGTCTTTAATGAGCAGTTCTTC. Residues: CASSPHSGGVFNEQFF.

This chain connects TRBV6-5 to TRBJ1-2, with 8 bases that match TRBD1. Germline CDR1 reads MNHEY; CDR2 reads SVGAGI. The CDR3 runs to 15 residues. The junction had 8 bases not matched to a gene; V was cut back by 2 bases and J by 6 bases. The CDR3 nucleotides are TGTGCCAGCAGTTACGTTCCAGGGGGCGTTCATGGCTACACCTTC. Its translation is CASSYVPGGVHGYTF.

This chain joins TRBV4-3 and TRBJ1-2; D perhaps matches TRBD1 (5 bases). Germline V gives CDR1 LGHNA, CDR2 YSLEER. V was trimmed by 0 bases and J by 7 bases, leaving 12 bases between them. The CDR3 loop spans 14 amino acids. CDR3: CASSQDRARLGYTF. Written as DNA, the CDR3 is TGCGCCAGCAGCCAAGACAGGGCCCGCCTTGGCTACACCTTC.

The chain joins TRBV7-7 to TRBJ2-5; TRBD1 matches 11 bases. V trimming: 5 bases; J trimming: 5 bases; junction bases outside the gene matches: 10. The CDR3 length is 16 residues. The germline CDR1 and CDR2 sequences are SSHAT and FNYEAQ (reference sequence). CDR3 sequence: CASSRTGGGWGETQYF. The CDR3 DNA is TGTGCCAGCAGCCGGACAGGGGGCGGATGGGGGGAGACCCAGTACTTC.

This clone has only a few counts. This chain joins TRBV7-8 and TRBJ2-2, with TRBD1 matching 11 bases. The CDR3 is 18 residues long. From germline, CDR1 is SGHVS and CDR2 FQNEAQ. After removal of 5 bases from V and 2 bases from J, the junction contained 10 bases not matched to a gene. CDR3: CASSGGTGGYGNTGELFF. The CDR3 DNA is TGTGCCAGCAGCGGGGGGACAGGGGGTTATGGAAACACCGGGGAGCTGTTTTTT.

The CDR3 region has the DNA TGCGCCAGCAGTGTACTACAGGGTTCTGAAGCTTTCTTT. It specifies CASSVLQGSEAFF. V is TRBV10-2 and J is TRBJ1-1; weak D call: TRBD1 (6 bases). This CDR3 has 13 amino acids. V shed 4 bases and J shed 6 bases, with 12 bases lying between them. In germline, CDR1 is WSHSY, CDR2 SAAADI.

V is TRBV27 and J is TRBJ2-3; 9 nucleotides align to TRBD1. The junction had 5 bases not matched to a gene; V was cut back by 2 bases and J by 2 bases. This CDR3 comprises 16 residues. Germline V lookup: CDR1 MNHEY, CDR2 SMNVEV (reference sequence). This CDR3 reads CASSLGTGYPTDTQYF. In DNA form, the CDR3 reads TGTGCCAGCAGTTTAGGGACAGGGTACCCCACAGATACGCAGTATTTT.

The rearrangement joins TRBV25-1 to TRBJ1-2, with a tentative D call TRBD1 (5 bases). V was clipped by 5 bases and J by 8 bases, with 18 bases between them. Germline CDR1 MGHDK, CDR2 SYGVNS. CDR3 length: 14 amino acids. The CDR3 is CASSLNQGRVGYTF. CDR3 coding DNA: TGTGCCAGCAGTTTAAATCAGGGAAGGGTAGGCTACACCTTC.

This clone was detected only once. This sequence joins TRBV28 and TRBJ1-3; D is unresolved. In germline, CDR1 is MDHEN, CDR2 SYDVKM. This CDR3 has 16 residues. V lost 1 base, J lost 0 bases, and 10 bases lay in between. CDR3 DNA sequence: TGTGCCAGCAGTTTATTCCGGCAGGCCTCTGGAAACACCATATATTTT. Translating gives CASSLFRQASGNTIYF.

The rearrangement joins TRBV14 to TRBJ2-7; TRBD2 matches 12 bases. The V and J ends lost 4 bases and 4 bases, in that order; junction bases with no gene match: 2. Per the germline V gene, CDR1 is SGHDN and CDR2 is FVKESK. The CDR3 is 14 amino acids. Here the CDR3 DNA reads TGTGCCAGCAGCCGACTAGCGGGGGAGTACGAGCAGTACTTC. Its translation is CASSRLAGEYEQYF.

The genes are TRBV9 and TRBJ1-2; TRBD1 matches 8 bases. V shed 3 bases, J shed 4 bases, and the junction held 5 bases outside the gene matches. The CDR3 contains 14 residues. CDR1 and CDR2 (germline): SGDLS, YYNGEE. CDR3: CASSGTQGAYGYTF. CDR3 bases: TGTGCCAGCAGCGGGACCCAGGGGGCCTATGGCTACACCTTC. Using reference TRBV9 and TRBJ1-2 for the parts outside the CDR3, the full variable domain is DSGVTQTPKHLITATGQRVTLRCSPRSGDLSVYWYQQSLDQGLQFLIQYYNGEERAKGNILERFSAQQFPDLHSELNLSSLELGDSALYFCASSGTQGAYGYTFGSGTRLTVV.

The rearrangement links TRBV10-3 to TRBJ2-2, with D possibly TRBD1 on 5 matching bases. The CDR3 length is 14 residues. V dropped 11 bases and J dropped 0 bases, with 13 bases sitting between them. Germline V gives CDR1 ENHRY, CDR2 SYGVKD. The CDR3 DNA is TGTGCCGTCCAGGGCGGCACGAACACCGGGGAGCTGTTTTTT. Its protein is CAVQGGTNTGELFF.

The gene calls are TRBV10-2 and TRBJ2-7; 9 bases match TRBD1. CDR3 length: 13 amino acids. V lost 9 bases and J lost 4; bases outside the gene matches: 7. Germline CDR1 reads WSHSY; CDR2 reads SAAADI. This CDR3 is CASLRDRAYEQYF. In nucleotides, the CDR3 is TGCGCCAGTCTACGGGACAGGGCTTACGAGCAGTACTTC.

CDR3: CASSFGDRGRDGYTF. In DNA, the CDR3 is TGTGCCAGCAGCTTCGGGGACAGGGGGCGGGATGGCTACACCTTC. V usage is TRBV12-1 and J usage is TRBJ1-2; TRBD1, the table's D call, lacks a check against the DNA. TRBV12-1 is a recognized pseudogene. The CDR3 extends over 15 amino acids.

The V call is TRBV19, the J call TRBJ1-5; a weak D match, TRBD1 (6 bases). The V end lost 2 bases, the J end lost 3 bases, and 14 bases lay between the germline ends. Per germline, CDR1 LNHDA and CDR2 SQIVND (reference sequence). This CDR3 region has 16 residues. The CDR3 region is CASSISLDSYNQPQHF. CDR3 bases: TGTGCCAGTAGTATATCCTTGGACAGTTACAATCAGCCCCAGCATTTT.

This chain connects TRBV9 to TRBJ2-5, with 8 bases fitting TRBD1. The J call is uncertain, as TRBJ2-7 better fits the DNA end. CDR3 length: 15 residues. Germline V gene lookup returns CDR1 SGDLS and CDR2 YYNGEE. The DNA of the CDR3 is TGTGCCAGCAGCGGGGGGACAGGAAAGACCTACGAGCAGTACTTC. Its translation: CASSGGTGKTYEQYF.

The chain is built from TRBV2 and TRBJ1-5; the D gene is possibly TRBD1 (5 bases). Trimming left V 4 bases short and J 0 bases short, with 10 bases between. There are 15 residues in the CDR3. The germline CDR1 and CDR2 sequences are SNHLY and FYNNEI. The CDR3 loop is CASSAGLLSNQPQHF. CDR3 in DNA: TGTGCCAGCAGTGCGGGACTGCTTAGCAATCAGCCCCAGCATTTT.

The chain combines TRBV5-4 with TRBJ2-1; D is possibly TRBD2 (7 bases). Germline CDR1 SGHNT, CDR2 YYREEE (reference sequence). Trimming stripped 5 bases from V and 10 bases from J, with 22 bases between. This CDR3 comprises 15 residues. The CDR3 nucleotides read TGTGCCAGCAGATCGGAGGCGGGGGCGTGGAGGGAGCAGTTCTTC. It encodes CASRSEAGAWREQFF. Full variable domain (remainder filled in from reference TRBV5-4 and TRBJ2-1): ETGVTQSPTHLIKTRGQQVTLRCSSQSGHNTVSWYQQALGQGPQFIFQYYREEENGRGNFPPRFSGLQFPNYSSELNVNALELDDSALYLCASRSEAGAWREQFFGPGTRLTVL.

DNA for the CDR3: TGTGCCAGCAGCTTGGGAGGGGCATACACTGAAGCTTTCTTT. Translating it yields CASSLGGAYTEAFF. The gene calls are TRBV7-9 and TRBJ1-1, with a tentative D call TRBD1 (5 bases). V lost 3 bases and J 3 bases, leaving 11 bases between the germline ends. The CDR3 consists of 14 residues. CDR1 is SEHNR and CDR2 is FQNEAQ in the germline V gene (reference sequence).

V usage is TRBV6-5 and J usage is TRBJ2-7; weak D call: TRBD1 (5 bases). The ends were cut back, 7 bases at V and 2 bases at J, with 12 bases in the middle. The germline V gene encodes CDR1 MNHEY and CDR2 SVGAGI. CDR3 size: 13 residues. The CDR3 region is CASTRQFPYEQYF. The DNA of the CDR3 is TGTGCCAGCACCAGACAGTTCCCCTACGAGCAGTACTTC.

Here the CDR3 reads CASSVVGRGPGEQYF. The DNA of the CDR3 is TGTGCCAGCAGCGTAGTAGGCAGGGGGCCTGGGGAGCAGTACTTC. The V and J genes are TRBV9 and TRBJ2-7; 8 bases agree with TRBD1. This CDR3 contains 15 residues. In germline, CDR1 is SGDLS, CDR2 YYNGEE. V lost 0 bases to trimming and J lost 7 bases; unmatched junction nucleotides: 9.

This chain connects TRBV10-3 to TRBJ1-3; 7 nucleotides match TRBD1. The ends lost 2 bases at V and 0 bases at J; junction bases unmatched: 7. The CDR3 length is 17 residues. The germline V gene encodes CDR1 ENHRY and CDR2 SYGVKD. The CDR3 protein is CAISERDSLLSGNTIYF. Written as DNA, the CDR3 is TGTGCCATCAGTGAGAGGGACAGTCTCCTCTCTGGAAACACCATATATTTT.

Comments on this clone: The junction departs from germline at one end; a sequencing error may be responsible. Written as DNA, the CDR3 is TGTGCCAGCAGCTCAGGCGGACACGCTACCTCAGGCTTC. Translating gives CASSSGGHATSGF. The rearrangement joins TRBV7-9 to TRBJ2-7, with D perhaps matching TRBD1 (5 bases). The CDR3 has 13 amino acids. CDR1 and CDR2 (germline): SEHNR, FQNEAQ (reference sequence). Supplemented by reference TRBV7-9 and TRBJ2-7, the full variable domain reads DTGVSQNPRHKITKRGQNVTFRCDPISEHNRLYWYRQTLGQGPEFLTYFQNEAQLEKSRLLSDRFSAERPKGSFSTLEIQRTEQGDSAMYLCASSSGGHATSGFGPGTRLTVT.